This TCR beta chain appears in the sequencing data of a study of beta chain features in type 1 diabetes. Per germline, CDR1 SGHRS and CDR2 YFSETQ. The length of the CDR3 is 16 residues. The V end lost 2 bases, the J end lost 2 bases, and 13 bases lay between the germline ends. Since all of the isolated RNA was reverse transcribed, expressed TCRB transcripts were what got sequenced. The read count averaged around 3.6 million across naive, central memory and regulatory T cell samples. Sequenced by immunoSEQ multiplex PCR; TCRdb stores in-frame clones only, minus some. The data show about 24,000 clones, with nearly 70% seen just once and 2% to 2.5% held by the top ten. General observations from the study: Patients with Type 1 diabetes showed moderately but significantly shorter TCRB CDR3s in all four CD4+ subsets. It was not settled here whether HLA type affects TCRB rearrangement.

Details on this clone: Its antigen remains unknown.

The source of this sequence is a middle-aged woman in good health. The sample consisted of Tregs from blood. This rearrangement joins TRBV5-1 to TRBJ1-4; maybe TRBD1 (5 bases). DNA of the CDR3: TGCGCCAGCAGCTTCGGCAGGGTGGCGACTAATGAAAAACTGTTTTTT. This codes for CASSFGRVATNEKLFF.